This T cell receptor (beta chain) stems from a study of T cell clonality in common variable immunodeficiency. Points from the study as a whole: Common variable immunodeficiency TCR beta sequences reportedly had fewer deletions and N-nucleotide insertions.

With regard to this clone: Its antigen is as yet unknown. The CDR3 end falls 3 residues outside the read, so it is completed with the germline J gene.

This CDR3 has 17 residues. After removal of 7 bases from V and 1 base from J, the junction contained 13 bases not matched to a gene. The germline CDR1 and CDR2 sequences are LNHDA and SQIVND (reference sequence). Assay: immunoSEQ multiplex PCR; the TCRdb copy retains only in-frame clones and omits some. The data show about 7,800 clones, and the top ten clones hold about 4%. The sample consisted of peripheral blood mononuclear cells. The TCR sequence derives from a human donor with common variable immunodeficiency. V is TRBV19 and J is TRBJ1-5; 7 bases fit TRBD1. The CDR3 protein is CASTTLTGKASNQPQHF. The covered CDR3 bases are TGTGCCAGTACTACTTTGACAGGGAAGGCGAGCAATCAGCCC.